This paragraph covers one TCR beta chain sequence. The antigen remains unidentified. Pools of viral peptides were used by the ViraFEST assay to expand antigen-specific CD4+ T cells ahead of sequencing. The culture ran for about 11 days, and then CD4+ T cells were isolated. In the cultures, half the medium was exchanged for IL-2 medium on days 3 and 7. The data are from a study of vaccination effects on CD4 cells after COVID-19. CDR1 LGHDT and CDR2 YNNKEL come from the germline V gene (reference sequence). Trimming shortened V by 0 bases and J by 0 bases, and 5 bases separated the two germline ends. The CDR3 contains 14 residues. Findings and caveats of the study: In healthy vaccinees, only 1 of 255 vaccine-induced clones cross-reacted with common cold coronaviruses.

Clones were read by immunoSEQ multiplex PCR, and TCRdb kept only the in-frame ones, dropping some. Altogether tens of thousands of clones are present, about 74% being singletons, with the ten largest covering roughly 1.9%. This chain uses TRBV3-1 (or the pseudogene TRBV3-2) with TRBJ1-1; unclear D gene. The sequencing used CD4+ T cells from PBMCs cultured with HCoV-229E spike peptides, collected before COVID-19 vaccination. This clonotype originated in a human donor who received a COVID-19 vaccine. CDR3 residues: CASSQEAVNTEAFF. CDR3 in DNA: TGTGCCAGCAGCCAAGAAGCGGTGAACACTGAAGCTTTCTTT.